This TCR beta chain was obtained from a study of T cell clones after liver transplantation. Across the whole study: TCRbeta sequencing after a pre-transplant mixed lymphocyte reaction identified graft-donor-reactive clones, later tracked in post-transplant blood. Pre-transplant mixed lymphocyte reactions yielded third-party-reactive TCRbeta sequences as comparators for graft-donor-reactive sequences.

This CDR3 comprises 15 residues. The J segment lost 3 bases and the V segment lost 1 base, leaving 6 bases of the junction unmatched. Germline CDR1 reads LGHNT; CDR2 reads FRNRAP. Points from the study as a whole: These preliminary findings come from unstandardized post-transplant sampling times.

This clone was found once. What it binds is unknown. Assay used: immunoSEQ multiplex PCR; TCRdb lists only in-frame clones, some missing. The sample lists roughly 100,000 clones; around four fifths were seen once. The sample here was CD4+ T cells from blood, taken around 49 months after liver transplant. The receptor was derived from a human patient who received a liver transplant. Some T cells may be the graft donor's. V usage is TRBV12-5 and J usage is TRBJ2-7, with TRBD1 identical over 7 bases. In DNA form, the CDR3 reads TGTGCTAGTGGTTTGGAGGACAGGCGGGTCTACGAGCAGTACTTC. It translates to CASGLEDRRVYEQYF. The variable domain in full, with the rest retrieved from reference TRBV12-5 and TRBJ2-7, is DARVTQTPRHKVTEMGQEVTMRCQPILGHNTVFWYRQTMMQGLELLAYFRNRAPLDDSGMPKDRFSAEMPDATLATLKIQPSEPRDSAVYFCASGLEDRRVYEQYFGPGTRLTVT.